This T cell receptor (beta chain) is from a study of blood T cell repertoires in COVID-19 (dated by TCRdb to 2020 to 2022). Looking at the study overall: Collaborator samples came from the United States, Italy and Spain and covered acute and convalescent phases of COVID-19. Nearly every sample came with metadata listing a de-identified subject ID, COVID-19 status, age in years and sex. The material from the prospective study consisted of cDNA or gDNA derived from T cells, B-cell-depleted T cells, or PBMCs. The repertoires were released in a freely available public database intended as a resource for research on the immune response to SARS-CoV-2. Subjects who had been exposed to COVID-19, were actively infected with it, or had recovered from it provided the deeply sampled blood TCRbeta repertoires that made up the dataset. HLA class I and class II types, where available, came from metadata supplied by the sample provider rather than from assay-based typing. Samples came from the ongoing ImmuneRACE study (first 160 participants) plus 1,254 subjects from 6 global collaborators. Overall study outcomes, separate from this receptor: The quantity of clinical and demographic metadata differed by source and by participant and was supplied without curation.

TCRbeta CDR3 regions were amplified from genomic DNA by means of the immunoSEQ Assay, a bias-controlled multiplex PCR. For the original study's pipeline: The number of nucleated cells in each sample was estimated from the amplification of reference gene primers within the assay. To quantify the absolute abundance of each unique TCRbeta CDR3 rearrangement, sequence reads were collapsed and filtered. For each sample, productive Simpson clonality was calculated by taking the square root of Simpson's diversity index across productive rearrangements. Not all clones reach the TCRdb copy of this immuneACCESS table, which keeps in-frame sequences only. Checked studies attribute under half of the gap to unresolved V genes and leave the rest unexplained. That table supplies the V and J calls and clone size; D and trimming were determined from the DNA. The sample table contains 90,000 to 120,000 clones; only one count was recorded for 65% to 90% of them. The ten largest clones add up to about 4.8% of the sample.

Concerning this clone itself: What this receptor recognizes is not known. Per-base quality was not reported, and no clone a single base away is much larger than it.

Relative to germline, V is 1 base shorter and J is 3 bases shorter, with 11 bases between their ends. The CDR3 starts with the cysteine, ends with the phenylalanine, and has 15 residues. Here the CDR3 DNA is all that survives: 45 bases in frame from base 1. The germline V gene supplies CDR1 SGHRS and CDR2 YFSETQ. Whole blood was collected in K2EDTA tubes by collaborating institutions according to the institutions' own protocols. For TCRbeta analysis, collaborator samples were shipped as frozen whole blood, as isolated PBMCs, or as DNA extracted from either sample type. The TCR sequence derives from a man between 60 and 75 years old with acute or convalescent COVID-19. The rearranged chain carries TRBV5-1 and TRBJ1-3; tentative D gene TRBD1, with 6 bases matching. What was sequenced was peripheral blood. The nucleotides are TGCGCCAGCAGCTTGATGGGACAAGTTGGAAACACCATATATTTT. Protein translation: CASSLMGQVGNTIYF.